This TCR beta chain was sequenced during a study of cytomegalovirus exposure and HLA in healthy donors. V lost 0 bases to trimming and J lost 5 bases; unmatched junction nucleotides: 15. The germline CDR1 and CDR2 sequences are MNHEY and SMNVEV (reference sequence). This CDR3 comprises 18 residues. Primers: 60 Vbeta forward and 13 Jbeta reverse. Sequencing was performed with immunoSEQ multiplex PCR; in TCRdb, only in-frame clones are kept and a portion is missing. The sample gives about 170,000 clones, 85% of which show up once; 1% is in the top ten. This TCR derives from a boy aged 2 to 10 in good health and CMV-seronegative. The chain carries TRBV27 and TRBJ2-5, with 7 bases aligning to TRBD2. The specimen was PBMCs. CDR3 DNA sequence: TGTGCCAGCAGTTTATCGCGCCCCCTGAGGTTGGGGGGGGAGACCCAGTACTTC. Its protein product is CASSLSRPLRLGGETQYF.